The 15 T cell receptor beta chains presented below share a single source sample, sequenced in a study of cytomegalovirus exposure and HLA in healthy donors. Primers for the PCR totalled 60 Vbeta and 13 Jbeta. Produced via immunoSEQ multiplex PCR; TCRdb's table is partial and in-frame only. The sample lists under 200,000 clones; 80% to 85% were seen once. What was sequenced was PBMCs. These receptors were collected from a girl aged 2 to 10 in good health and CMV-seropositive.

The chain couples TRBV4-2 to TRBJ1-2; TRBD1 agrees at 8 bases. Germline loops: CDR1 LGHNA, CDR2 YNFKEQ. CDR3 length: 13 amino acids. With V trimmed by 5 bases and J by 5 bases, 4 bases remained unmatched. This CDR3 reads CASSGQGVYGYTF. CDR3 DNA sequence: TGTGCCAGCAGCGGACAGGGAGTATATGGCTACACCTTC.

The chain employs TRBV9 and TRBJ1-2; 11 nucleotides agree with TRBD1. Looked up from germline, CDR1 is SGDLS and CDR2 is YYNGEE. V shed 5 bases, J shed 3 bases, and the junction held 12 bases outside the gene matches. The CDR3 contains 17 residues. Here the CDR3 reads CASSKGQGALRYYGYTF. The CDR3 DNA sequence: TGTGCCAGCAGTAAAGGACAGGGGGCCCTTCGGTACTATGGCTACACCTTC.

This chain links TRBV4-2 with TRBJ2-1; 7 nucleotides agree with TRBD1. V lost 6 bases to trimming and J lost 1 base; unmatched junction nucleotides: 9. The CDR3 extends over 16 amino acids. Germline loops: CDR1 LGHNA, CDR2 YNFKEQ. The CDR3 is CASRNLGTESYNEQFF. DNA of the CDR3: TGTGCCAGCAGAAATCTCGGGACAGAGTCCTACAATGAGCAGTTCTTC.

The chain uses TRBV5-1 and TRBJ2-5, with D tentatively TRBD2 (5 bases). V lost 1 base to trimming and J lost 5 bases, with 12 bases between them. This CDR3 spans 14 amino acids. The germline V gene encodes CDR1 SGHRS and CDR2 YFSETQ. The CDR3: CASSLIVATETQYF. CDR3 bases: TGCGCCAGCAGCTTGATAGTAGCGACGGAGACCCAGTACTTC.

The chain links TRBV28 to TRBJ2-1, with TRBD1 identical over 9 bases. CDR1 is MDHEN and CDR2 is SYDVKM in the germline V gene. Trimming at V came to 2 bases and at J to 8 bases, leaving 4 bases not matched to a gene. The CDR3 length is 14 residues. The DNA for the CDR3 is TGTGCCAGCAGTTTACCGGGACAGGGCTATGAGCAGTTCTTC. Amino acid sequence: CASSLPGQGYEQFF.

This rearrangement joins TRBV7-3 to TRBJ1-1, with 8 bases fitting TRBD1. Germline trimming cut 4 bases from V and 5 bases from J; bases unmatched to any gene: 6. The CDR3 sequence is 14 residues long. The germline gives CDR1 SGHTA, CDR2 FQGTGA. CDR3 DNA sequence: TGTGCCAGCAGCTCTCAGGGGGCTCAAACTGAAGCTTTCTTT. As protein: CASSSQGAQTEAFF.

The rearrangement links TRBV5-4 to TRBJ1-2, with D perhaps matching TRBD1 (5 bases). The CDR3 totals 15 residues. Germline CDR1 and CDR2: SGHNT and YYREEE (reference sequence). The V end lost 0 bases, the J end lost 1 base, and 10 bases lay between the germline ends. CDR3: CASSLARGGNYGYTF. The CDR3 DNA is TGTGCCAGCAGCTTGGCCCGGGGGGGTAACTATGGCTACACCTTC.

This clone came up once. The rearrangement uses TRBV5-1 and TRBJ1-2; 10 positions match TRBD1. The CDR3 consists of 15 residues. In germline, CDR1 is SGHRS, CDR2 YFSETQ. J was trimmed by 2 bases and V by 8 bases; bases with no gene match: 9. CDR3 protein: CARSKGQGENYGYTF. DNA of the CDR3: TGCGCCAGGTCCAAAGGACAGGGGGAGAACTATGGCTACACCTTC.

The chain combines TRBV28 with TRBJ1-5, with D maybe TRBD1 (5 bases). V was clipped by 1 base and J by 6 bases, with 13 bases between them. CDR1 and CDR2 from the germline V gene are MDHEN and SYDVKM. The CDR3 has 15 amino acids. The CDR3 here is CASSLSLFRGQPQHF. CDR3 in DNA: TGTGCCAGCAGTTTATCTCTTTTTAGGGGTCAGCCCCAGCATTTT.

The rearrangement joins TRBV28 to TRBJ2-7; 7 bases line up with TRBD2. Per the germline V gene, CDR1 is MDHEN and CDR2 is SYDVKM. The CDR3 extends over 15 amino acids. The junction had 15 bases not matched to a gene; V was cut back by 8 bases and J by 5 bases. For the CDR3, the DNA is TGTGCCAGCGAGCGGGGCCCGGGAGTCGACCACGAGCAGTACTTC. Its translation: CASERGPGVDHEQYF.

The rearrangement links TRBV30 to TRBJ2-5; D is ambiguous. Near its end, the DNA agrees better with TRBJ2-7, so the J call may be wrong. The germline V gene encodes CDR1 GTSNPN and CDR2 SVGIG (reference sequence). This CDR3 is 11 amino acids long. The CDR3 loop reads CAWAPVNEQYF. The CDR3 DNA reads as TGTGCCTGGGCTCCGGTCAACGAGCAGTACTTC.

The V call is TRBV7-9, the J call TRBJ1-1, with 7 bases fitting TRBD1. There are 16 residues in the CDR3. Germline V gene lookup returns CDR1 SEHNR and CDR2 FQNEAQ (reference sequence). V dropped 3 bases and J dropped 0; count of bases not matched to a gene: 7. The CDR3 DNA is TGTGCCAGCAGCTTCGGGACAGAGGTCCTGAACACTGAAGCTTTCTTT. As protein: CASSFGTEVLNTEAFF.

This sequence joins TRBV21-1 and TRBJ2-1; TRBD2 is taken as the D call from the table, unchecked against the DNA. TRBV21-1 is a pseudogene segment. The CDR3 spans 14 residues. The CDR3 protein is CASSKGSGRGEQFF. The CDR3 coding sequence is TGTGCCAGCAGCAAAGGTAGCGGGAGGGGTGAGCAGTTCTTC.

This chain links TRBV30 with TRBJ2-5; possibly TRBD1 for D (6 bases). Per germline, CDR1 GTSNPN and CDR2 SVGIG (reference sequence). Trimming left V 5 bases short and J 1 base short, with 14 bases between. The CDR3 is 14 amino acids. The CDR3 DNA reads TGTGCCTGGGGGGAAGGACAGAGCCAAGAGACCCAGTACTTC. Its translation is CAWGEGQSQETQYF.

The chain is built from TRBV4-1 and TRBJ2-7, with 7 bases lining up with TRBD1. This CDR3 has 15 residues. V lost 4 bases and J lost 2; bases outside the gene matches: 8. The germline gives CDR1 MGHRA, CDR2 YSYEKL. The CDR3 DNA is TGCGCCAGCAGCCGGTTTTGGGACAGCCCCTACGAGCAGTACTTC. It specifies CASSRFWDSPYEQYF.